A selection of T cell receptor beta chains follows, all from one sample in a study of CD8 T cells in ankylosing spondylitis. MiXCR, applied by TCRdb to the 5' RACE reads, yields one record per CDR3 protein. Of 210,000 or so distinct CDR3 sequences detected, around 8% appear once; the ten largest clones hold around 4.9%. Sequenced: blood, either unsorted or a sorted T cell fraction (not recorded which). Receptors were obtained from a female donor with ankylosing spondylitis or in good health (not recorded which). Each CDR3 is given with its conserved first and last residue. The D gene is left open where the match is weak. The size of a clone is reported for some rows only, either as once, few or many, or as a class for expanded clones.

>TRBV4-3|many|TRBJ2-7|-
TGCGCCAGCAGCCAAGAAACGGTCACCTACGAGCAGTACTTC
CASSQETVTYEQYF
>TRBV4-3|many|TRBJ2-2|-
TGCGCCAGCAGCCCGACGCCTTACACCGGGGAGCTGTTTTTT
CASSPTPYTGELFF
>TRBV5-1|-|TRBJ2-1|-
TGCGCCAGCAGCCCGGACAGTTGGGGGGGCAATGAGCAGTTCTTC
CASSPDSWGGNEQFF
>TRBV7-2|many|TRBJ1-5|-
TGTGCCAGCAGCTTAATGGCCCGTAACAATCAGCCCCAGCATTTT
CASSLMARNNQPQHF
>TRBV28|-|TRBJ2-7|-
TGTGCCAGCACCCAGAACTACGAGCAGTACTTC
CASTQNYEQYF
>TRBV29-1|many|TRBJ2-7|TRBD1
TGCAGCGTAGTGACAGGGGTCTACGAGCAGTACTTC
CSVVTGVYEQYF
>TRBV5-6|many|TRBJ2-5|-
TGTGCCAGCAGCAGGTCGAGAGCCCAGTACTTC
CASSRSRAQYF
>TRBV27|many|TRBJ1-6|-
TGTGCCAGCAGTTTGTCGCGGGGGTTGGGTTCACCCCTCCACTTT
CASSLSRGLGSPLHF
>TRBV12-3/TRBV12-4|few|TRBJ2-1|TRBD1
TGTGCCAGCAGACCCCCTACAGGGGACATGAAAAATGAGCAGTTCTTC
CASRPPTGDMKNEQFF
>TRBV29-1|-|TRBJ1-2|-
TGCAGCGTTGAACAGGGGAGCGGCTACACCTTC
CSVEQGSGYTF
>TRBV7-9|-|TRBJ1-1|-
TGTGCCAGCAAAGGATCCGGGGAGTACACTGAAGCTTTCTTT
CASKGSGEYTEAFF
>TRBV29-1|many|TRBJ2-7|-
TGCAGCGTTGCCGTCACCTACGAGCAGTACTTC
CSVAVTYEQYF